Listed below are T cell receptor beta chains from one sample, sequenced in a study of response to subunit inactivated influenza vaccine. A single record per CDR3 protein comes from TCRdb applying MiXCR to the RT-PCR reads. The repertoire holds 590,000 or so distinct CDR3 sequences, with 13% to 15% as singletons. The sample was PBMCs from blood, taken roughly 2 weeks before vaccination. These receptors were collected from a man aged 45-65 years who received an inactivated influenza vaccine. CDR3s include the opening cysteine and the closing phenylalanine or tryptophan. Fields, in order: V gene, J gene, clone size, D gene, CDR3 protein, CDR3 DNA. A D gene is named only where the DNA matches it firmly. Rows give clone size only sometimes, using once, few, many, or a class for an expanded clone.

V: TRBV3-1
J: TRBJ2-2
size: NA
D: TRBD1
CDR3: CASSYRTGRTGELFF
DNA: TGTGCCAGCAGCTATAGGACAGGGAGGACCGGGGAGCTGTTTTTT

V: TRBV4-2
J: TRBJ1-1
size: NA
D: NA
CDR3: CASSQSPTVNTEAFF
DNA: TGTGCCAGCAGCCAATCCCCGACAGTTAACACTGAAGCTTTCTTT

V: TRBV4-1
J: TRBJ2-1
size: NA
D: NA
CDR3: CASSLQAGSYNEQFF
DNA: TGCGCCAGCAGCCTCCAAGCAGGCTCCTACAATGAGCAGTTCTTC

V: TRBV11-2
J: TRBJ2-1
size: NA
D: NA
CDR3: CASSFTRDHEQFF
DNA: TGTGCCAGCAGCTTCACGAGGGACCATGAGCAGTTCTTC

V: TRBV4-2
J: TRBJ2-7
size: NA
D: NA
CDR3: CASSQGQGGSYEQYF
DNA: TGTGCCAGCAGCCAAGGACAGGGAGGGTCCTACGAGCAGTACTTC

V: TRBV7-9
J: TRBJ2-3
size: NA
D: NA
CDR3: CASSFRGRTDTQYF
DNA: TGTGCCAGCAGCTTTCGGGGTAGGACAGATACGCAGTATTTT

V: TRBV2
J: TRBJ2-7
size: NA
D: NA
CDR3: CASSDPRGISSYEQYF
DNA: TGTGCCAGCAGTGACCCCCGGGGGATTAGCTCCTACGAGCAGTACTTC

V: TRBV4-3
J: TRBJ1-6
size: NA
D: TRBD1
CDR3: CASSQDRASPLHF
DNA: TGCGCCAGCAGCCAGGACAGGGCTTCACCCCTCCACTTT

V: TRBV4-1
J: TRBJ1-1
size: many
D: NA
CDR3: CASGNTEAFF
DNA: TGCGCCAGCGGAAACACTGAAGCTTTCTTT

V: TRBV19
J: TRBJ1-1
size: NA
D: NA
CDR3: CASSNYGDTEAFF
DNA: TGTGCCAGTAGTAACTATGGGGACACTGAAGCTTTCTTT

V: TRBV4-3
J: TRBJ1-5
size: NA
D: NA
CDR3: CDSSQDPGHQPQHF
DNA: TGCGACAGCAGCCAAGATCCAGGGCATCAGCCCCAGCATTTT

V: TRBV24-1
J: TRBJ2-1
size: few
D: TRBD1
CDR3: CATRGRGDRGYNEQFF
DNA: TGTGCCACCAGGGGACGGGGGGACAGGGGATACAATGAGCAGTTCTTC

V: TRBV28
J: TRBJ2-7
size: few
D: NA
CDR3: CASSTFGISYEQYF
DNA: TGTGCCAGCAGTACTTTCGGCATTTCCTACGAGCAGTACTTC

V: TRBV7-2
J: TRBJ2-2
size: few
D: NA
CDR3: CASSLVGPTNTGELFF
DNA: TGTGCCAGCAGCTTAGTAGGACCCACGAACACCGGGGAGCTGTTTTTT

V: TRBV11-1
J: TRBJ2-3
size: NA
D: TRBD2
CDR3: CASSIPQRGGISTDTQYF
DNA: TGTGCCAGCAGCATCCCCCAACGGGGGGGGATTAGCACAGATACGCAGTATTTT

V: TRBV11-2
J: TRBJ1-4
size: few
D: NA
CDR3: CASSSPMEGSSKLFF
DNA: TGTGCCAGCAGCTCCCCTATGGAAGGAAGCTCAAAACTGTTTTTT

V: TRBV4-1
J: TRBJ2-7
size: NA
D: TRBD2
CDR3: CASSRRTSGRHF
DNA: TGCGCCAGCAGCCGCCGGACTAGCGGGAGACACTTC

V: TRBV6-1
J: TRBJ2-3
size: NA
D: NA
CDR3: CASNPRETGRTDTQYF
DNA: TGTGCCAGCAACCCCCGGGAGACAGGGAGAACAGATACGCAGTATTTT

V: TRBV12-3/TRBV12-4
J: TRBJ1-4
size: NA
D: NA
CDR3: CASLGRLNEKLFF
DNA: TGTGCCAGCCTGGGACGGCTGAATGAAAAACTGTTTTTT

V: TRBV19
J: TRBJ2-3
size: NA
D: NA
CDR3: CASASSGDTQYF
DNA: TGTGCCAGTGCCTCATCCGGGGATACGCAGTATTTT

V: TRBV7-9
J: TRBJ2-7
size: NA
D: NA
CDR3: CASSFMRVEQYF
DNA: TGTGCCAGCAGCTTTATGAGGGTCGAGCAGTACTTC

V: TRBV9
J: TRBJ1-1
size: NA
D: TRBD1
CDR3: CASSARTGWNTEAFF
DNA: TGTGCCAGCAGCGCCCGGACAGGTTGGAACACTGAAGCTTTCTTT

V: TRBV29-1
J: TRBJ2-4
size: few
D: NA
CDR3: CSAGPKNIQYF
DNA: TGCAGCGCCGGTCCCAAAAACATTCAGTACTTC

V: TRBV24-1
J: TRBJ2-1
size: once
D: TRBD2
CDR3: CATEGLADSRGDEQFF
DNA: TGTGCCACCGAGGGGCTAGCGGACTCCCGGGGCGATGAGCAGTTCTTC

V: TRBV6-5
J: TRBJ1-2
size: few
D: NA
CDR3: CASSYSLGRGAGGYTF
DNA: TGTGCCAGCAGTTACTCGCTTGGCAGGGGCGCGGGTGGCTACACCTTC

V: TRBV11-2
J: TRBJ2-1
size: few
D: NA
CDR3: CASSLSRNSNEQFF
DNA: TGTGCCAGCAGCTTGTCCCGCAACTCGAATGAGCAGTTCTTC

V: TRBV24-1
J: TRBJ2-1
size: NA
D: NA
CDR3: CATRDDSYNEQFF
DNA: TGTGCCACCCGTGACGACTCCTACAATGAGCAGTTCTTC

V: TRBV4-3
J: TRBJ1-6
size: few
D: NA
CDR3: CASSQASQGSATLHF
DNA: TGCGCCAGCAGCCAAGCATCCCAGGGGTCGGCGACCCTCCACTTT

V: TRBV12-3/TRBV12-4
J: TRBJ2-3
size: many
D: NA
CDR3: CASSFVAVGTDTQYF
DNA: TGTGCCAGCAGTTTTGTAGCGGTAGGGACAGATACGCAGTATTTT

V: TRBV6-5
J: TRBJ1-2
size: few
D: NA
CDR3: CASSYSEGHNYGYTF
DNA: TGTGCCAGCAGTTACTCTGAAGGACATAACTATGGCTACACCTTC

V: TRBV6-2/TRBV6-3
J: TRBJ2-7
size: many
D: NA
CDR3: CASSYVSLLEQYF
DNA: TGTGCCAGCAGTTACGTCAGCCTCCTCGAGCAGTACTTC

V: TRBV20-1
J: TRBJ1-5
size: NA
D: NA
CDR3: CSARALLNQPQHF
DNA: TGCAGTGCTAGAGCGCTACTCAATCAGCCCCAGCATTTT

V: TRBV12-3/TRBV12-4
J: TRBJ2-2
size: few
D: TRBD2
CDR3: CATSGGLSGELFF
DNA: TGTGCCACCTCGGGAGGGCTTTCCGGGGAGCTGTTTTTT